This TCR beta chain was observed in a study of T cells in Graves' hyperthyroidism and ophthalmopathy. Template material for amplifying TCR beta CDR3 regions consisted of RNA transcripts. The TCR CDR3 first-round RT-PCR relied on the HTBI primer set. TCRdb reprocessed the multiplex PCR reads via MiXCR and lists one record per CDR3 protein. This sample has roughly 96,000 distinct CDR3 sequences, with about half found just once. Many counts were recorded for this clonotype. Germline lookup yields CDR1 SGHRS and CDR2 YFSETQ. This CDR3 comprises 19 residues. With 1 base clipped from V and 0 bases from J, the junction kept 9 bases outside the gene matches.

The chain couples TRBV5-1 to TRBJ2-6; 8 bases line up with TRBD1. The TCR was taken from a woman aged 35 to 49 with Graves' hyperthyroidism. Source material: blood. CDR3 in amino acids: CASSLSGTGSLSGANVLTF. The DNA of the CDR3 is TGCGCCAGCAGCTTGTCCGGGACAGGTAGTCTCTCTGGGGCCAACGTCCTGACTTTC.